These 24 T cell receptor beta chains were sequenced from one sample in a study of shared clonotypes between healthy human individuals. Measured with immunoSEQ multiplex PCR; TCRdb has only the in-frame clones, and not every one. The sample consists of some 1 million clones, under 80% of them appearing once. The sample comprised memory CD4+ T cells sorted from blood. Sample subset: CD45RA-negative fraction. Receptor source: a man younger than 35 in good health.

This clone appeared a single time. The chain uses TRBV7-2 and TRBJ2-3, with TRBD2 matching over 7 bases. Per germline, CDR1 SGHTA and CDR2 FQGNSA. The V segment lost 2 bases and the J segment 1 base; nucleotides outside the gene matches: 3. The CDR3 runs 15 residues. CDR3 protein: CASSLRSGGTDTQYF. As DNA, the CDR3 is TGTGCCAGCAGCTTAAGGAGCGGGGGCACAGATACGCAGTATTTT.

This clone was recorded only once. The genes are TRBV4-2 and TRBJ2-7, with TRBD2 matching over 7 bases. Germline V gene data show CDR1 as LGHNA and CDR2 as YNFKEQ. This CDR3 has 15 amino acids. Germline trimming cut 0 bases from V and 0 bases from J; bases unmatched to any gene: 2. The CDR3 spells CASSQEGGSSYEQYF. In nucleotides, the CDR3 is TGTGCCAGCAGCCAAGAGGGAGGGAGCTCCTACGAGCAGTACTTC.

The chain combines TRBV11-2 with TRBJ1-2; D perhaps matches TRBD1 (5 bases). Trimming removed 7 bases from V and 8 bases from J, with 17 bases in between. Looked up from germline, CDR1 is SGHAT and CDR2 is FQNNGV. This CDR3 has 13 residues. The CDR3 is CASNLSGRAGYTF. DNA for the CDR3: TGTGCCAGCAACTTGTCAGGGAGGGCCGGCTACACCTTC.

The chain recombines TRBV5-5 with TRBJ2-7; no clear D gene. Germline lookup yields CDR1 SGHKS and CDR2 YYEKEE (reference sequence). The CDR3 loop spans 17 amino acids. V lost 4 bases, J lost 0 bases, and 20 bases lay in between. CDR3 protein: CASSPTVWGTISYEQYF. As DNA, the CDR3 is TGTGCCAGCAGCCCGACGGTCTGGGGTACGATCTCCTACGAGCAGTACTTC.

V gene TRBV21-1 combines with J gene TRBJ1-6. TRBV21-1 is annotated as a pseudogene. This CDR3 contains 13 residues. CDR3 sequence reads: CASSKGKGQSLHF. The CDR3 DNA sequence: TGTGCCAGCAGCAAAGGGAAAGGCCAAAGCCTCCACTTT.

The chain joins TRBV27 to TRBJ2-6; tentatively, D is TRBD1 (5 bases). Germline CDR1 is MNHEY and CDR2 is SMNVEV (reference sequence). CDR3 length equals 15 residues. V lost 2 bases and J lost 4, with 9 bases in between. The CDR3 is CASSLEGVGANVLTF. The CDR3 bases are TGTGCCAGCAGTTTAGAAGGGGTCGGGGCCAACGTCCTGACTTTC.

V and J are TRBV2 and TRBJ1-2; TRBD1 matches 7 bases. This CDR3 contains 13 residues. The junction had 12 bases not matched to a gene; V was cut back by 10 bases and J by 7 bases. The germline CDR1 and CDR2 sequences are SNHLY and FYNNEI. The chain's CDR3 is CATRDKRQGGYTF. The CDR3 nucleotides are TGTGCCACCCGGGACAAGAGACAGGGTGGCTACACCTTC.

The V gene is TRBV29-1, the J gene TRBJ2-7; the D gene is possibly TRBD1 (5 bases). Per germline, CDR1 SQVTM and CDR2 ANQGSEA. V was clipped by 7 bases and J by 3 bases, with 10 bases between them. This CDR3 region has 11 residues. The CDR3, as DNA: TGCAGCGCAGGAACAGGCTACGAGCAGTACTTC. Translated: CSAGTGYEQYF.

The chain joins TRBV2 to TRBJ2-5; perhaps D is TRBD1 or TRBD2 (6 bases each). Trimming removed 8 bases from V and 5 bases from J, with 21 bases in between. The V gene's germline CDR1 is SNHLY and CDR2 FYNNEI. The CDR3 totals 15 residues. The CDR3 spells CASGGHPTRRETQYF. CDR3 sequence (DNA): TGTGCCAGCGGGGGGCATCCTACAAGGCGGGAGACCCAGTACTTC.

The chain is built from TRBV18 and TRBJ1-2, with 7 nucleotides matching TRBD1. Germline CDR1 is KGHSH and CDR2 is LQKENI. Germline trimming cut 1 base from V and 0 bases from J; bases unmatched to any gene: 8. There are 17 residues in the CDR3. CDR3 DNA sequence: TGTGCCAGCTCACCACAGGACAGGCCCAAAACTAACTATGGCTACACCTTC. This translates into CASSPQDRPKTNYGYTF.

This clone was seen just once. The chain employs TRBV6-6 and TRBJ1-5; the D gene is possibly TRBD1 (5 bases). Trimming removed 6 bases at V and 5 bases at J, with 14 bases between. The CDR3 spans 14 residues. Germline V gives CDR1 MNHNY, CDR2 SVGAGI (reference sequence). In DNA form, the CDR3 reads TGTGCCAGCAGCCCGGCCGGGACCTATCAGCCCCAGCATTTT. This encodes CASSPAGTYQPQHF.

This clone came up once. The chain links TRBV6-5 to TRBJ2-2; tentatively, D is TRBD1 (5 bases). Between the trimmed V and J ends, which lost 5 bases and 6 bases, there was a span of 7 bases. In germline, CDR1 is MNHEY, CDR2 SVGAGI. This CDR3 has 12 amino acids. The CDR3 sequence is CASSRGAGELFF. CDR3 DNA: TGTGCCAGCAGTAGGGGCGCCGGGGAGCTGTTTTTT.

The chain has TRBV5-6 and TRBJ2-2, with a possible D match to TRBD1 (5 bases). The V end lost 0 bases, the J end lost 5 bases, and 11 bases lay between the germline ends. The germline V gene encodes CDR1 SGHDT and CDR2 YYEEEE. The CDR3 length is 15 residues. The CDR3 reads CASSLAGRATGELFF. The CDR3 DNA is TGTGCCAGCAGCTTGGCCGGCAGGGCAACCGGGGAGCTGTTTTTT.

The chain recombines TRBV18 with TRBJ1-4; D ambiguous. CDR1 is KGHSH and CDR2 is LQKENI in the germline V gene. V lost 2 bases to trimming and J lost 5 bases, with 3 bases between them. CDR3 length equals 12 residues. CDR3 coding DNA: TGTGCCAGCTCACCAAAGAATGAAAAACTGTTTTTT. It codes for CASSPKNEKLFF.

The rearrangement links TRBV7-2 to TRBJ2-7; D possibly corresponds to TRBD2 (6 bases). This CDR3 is 14 amino acids long. Looked up from germline, CDR1 is SGHTA and CDR2 is FQGNSA. V dropped 3 bases and J dropped 4 bases, with 13 bases sitting between them. CDR3 amino acids: CASSFSGGVYEQYF. The CDR3 DNA is TGTGCCAGCAGCTTTAGCGGTGGAGTTTACGAGCAGTACTTC.

The gene calls are TRBV10-1 and TRBJ1-2; D unclear. Germline-derived CDR1 and CDR2 are WNHNN and SYGVQD (reference sequence). V was cut by 9 bases and J by 7 bases, with 18 bases left in between. This CDR3 spans 13 amino acids. The CDR3 DNA reads as TGCGCCAGGCATTTTTTGTCAACGGGTGGCTACACCTTC. Translated: CARHFLSTGGYTF.

Written as DNA, the CDR3 is TGCGCCAGCAAGGCGCCGGGACTCTACGGAAGATTAAAAGGCGGTGAGCAGTTCTTC. Translated: CASKAPGLYGRLKGGEQFF. The genes are TRBV5-1 and TRBJ2-1; possibly TRBD2 for D (6 bases). Trimming removed 6 bases from V and 9 bases from J, with 34 bases in between. There are 19 residues in the CDR3. CDR1 is SGHRS, CDR2 YFSETQ, per germline.

The chain is built from TRBV7-2 and TRBJ2-6; D ambiguous. The CDR3 contains 16 residues. Germline values: CDR1 SGHTA, CDR2 FQGNSA. The germline V and J ends were trimmed by 4 bases and 0 bases, with 10 bases remaining between them. CDR3 DNA: TGTGCCAGCAGCTCCTTCGGCTTCTCTGGGGCCAACGTCCTGACTTTC. Translating it yields CASSSFGFSGANVLTF. The full variable domain, completed using reference TRBV7-2 and TRBJ2-6, is GAGVSQSPSNKVTEKGKDVELRCDPISGHTALYWYRQSLGQGLEFLIYFQGNSAPDKSGLPSDRFSAERTGGSVSTLTIQRTQQEDSAVYLCASSSFGFSGANVLTFGAGSRLTVL.

This clone was seen at least ten times. The rearrangement uses TRBV4-2 and TRBJ2-2; D remains ambiguous. The germline V gene has CDR1 LGHNA and CDR2 YNFKEQ. This CDR3 region has 15 residues. Trimming cost V 3 bases and J 3 bases, with 11 bases left between them. CDR3 protein: CASSQIQSDTGELFF. As DNA, the CDR3 is TGTGCCAGCAGCCAGATCCAAAGCGACACCGGGGAGCTGTTTTTT.

V gene TRBV18 combines with J gene TRBJ2-2; 9 bases fit TRBD2. The ends lost 3 bases at V and 1 base at J; junction bases unmatched: 6. The germline gives CDR1 KGHSH, CDR2 LQKENI. The CDR3 length is 17 residues. For the CDR3, the DNA is TGTGCCAGCTCACCTAATATACTAGCGGGGAACACCGGGGAGCTGTTTTTT. Protein sequence: CASSPNILAGNTGELFF.

This chain joins TRBV19 and TRBJ1-5; TRBD1 is a possible D gene (5 bases). This CDR3 contains 16 residues. Between the trimmed V and J ends, which lost 3 bases and 0 bases, there was a span of 12 bases. CDR1 is LNHDA and CDR2 is SQIVND in the germline V gene (reference sequence). The CDR3 bases are TGTGCCAGTAGTATCCCCAGGGCCCTTAGCAATCAGCCCCAGCATTTT. Translating gives CASSIPRALSNQPQHF. Full variable domain (missing parts from reference TRBV19 and TRBJ1-5): DGGITQSPKYLFRKEGQNVTLSCEQNLNHDAMYWYRQDPGQGLRLIYYSQIVNDFQKGDIAEGYSVSREKKESFPLTVTSAQKNPTAFYLCASSIPRALSNQPQHFGDGTRLSIL.

The rearrangement links TRBV5-4 to TRBJ1-2; D remains ambiguous. This CDR3 is 14 amino acids long. Trimming cost V 2 bases and J 2 bases, with 10 bases left between them. CDR1 is SGHNT and CDR2 is YYREEE in the germline V gene (reference sequence). This chain's CDR3 is CASSLPGLNYGYTF. In nucleotides, the CDR3 is TGTGCCAGCAGCTTACCCGGCCTCAACTATGGCTACACCTTC.

The chain couples TRBV14 to TRBJ1-4, with TRBD1 matching 9 bases. Trimming cost V 4 bases and J 3 bases; bases outside gene matches: 3. Germline V gene sequence: CDR1 SGHDN, CDR2 FVKESK. This CDR3 region has 15 residues. Here the CDR3 reads CASSPTGGSNEKLFF. In DNA form, the CDR3 reads TGTGCCAGCAGCCCGACAGGGGGATCTAATGAAAAACTGTTTTTT.

The rearrangement links TRBV18 to TRBJ2-2, with 10 bases lining up with TRBD1. Germline CDR1 is KGHSH and CDR2 is LQKENI. This CDR3 comprises 15 residues. J was trimmed by 4 bases and V by 6 bases; bases with no gene match: 5. CDR3 amino acids: CASSGQGVGTGELFF. The CDR3 bases are TGTGCCAGCTCTGGACAGGGGGTCGGCACCGGGGAGCTGTTTTTT.